This passage covers 14 T cell receptor beta chains from one sample sequenced in a study of blood T cell repertoires in COVID-19. The table came from immunoSEQ multiplex PCR; TCRdb's copy has only in-frame clones and leaves some out. This sample carries 110,000 or so clones, 70% to 80% of them seen once, and the ten largest clones take 2% to 3%. Sequenced input: peripheral blood. Receptors were obtained from a man in his forties or fifties with acute or convalescent COVID-19.

The chain links TRBV6-5 to TRBJ2-7, with 9 bases identical to TRBD2. Germline CDR1 reads MNHEY; CDR2 reads SVGAGI. With V trimmed by 6 bases and J by 4 bases, 10 bases remained unmatched. This CDR3 contains 15 residues. Here the CDR3 reads CASRLTTSGQYEQYF. The DNA for the CDR3 is TGTGCCAGCAGATTGACGACTAGCGGACAATACGAGCAGTACTTC.

The chain recombines TRBV23-1 with TRBJ1-5; 11 nucleotides match TRBD1. TRBV23-1 is placed among ORFs of uncertain function. The CDR3 runs to 17 residues. V was pared by 2 bases and J by 4 bases, with 7 bases of the junction left unmatched. In DNA, the CDR3 is TGCGCCAGCAGTCAAATAAGGGACAGGGGGGGGAATCAGCCCCAGCATTTT. Its protein product is CASSQIRDRGGNQPQHF.

The chain links TRBV19 to TRBJ2-7; D not resolved. The V and J ends lost 3 bases and 2 bases respectively, with 14 bases between them. This CDR3 region has 15 residues. The germline CDR1 and CDR2 sequences are LNHDA and SQIVND (reference sequence). CDR3 residues: CASSIGPGNAYEQYF. The CDR3 DNA follows: TGTGCCAGTAGTATTGGCCCAGGTAATGCCTACGAGCAGTACTTC.

The sample holds a few counts of this clone. It may be a read error: a sequence one base away is much more abundant. The chain joins TRBV19 to TRBJ1-1; the D is unclear. Trimming took off 1 base at V and 7 bases at J, with 7 bases between the two ends. Germline assignment: CDR1 LNHDA and CDR2 SQIVND (reference sequence). The CDR3 length is 12 residues. CDR3 loop: CASSIGGIEAFF. Here the CDR3 DNA reads TGTGCCAGTAGTATAGGAGGGATTGAAGCTTTCTTT.

The V call is TRBV29-1, the J call TRBJ2-2, with a possible D match to TRBD2 (6 bases). Trimming left V 3 bases short and J 3 bases short, with 11 bases between. In germline, CDR1 is SQVTM, CDR2 ANQGSEA. CDR3 length: 14 amino acids. The CDR3 spells CSVDRGLDTGELFF. As DNA, the CDR3 is TGCAGCGTTGATCGGGGGTTAGACACCGGGGAGCTGTTTTTT.

CDR3 DNA: TGTGCCAGCAGTCCCTTTGGGACAGGGAACCTAATTGGTGAAAAACTGTTTTTT. Translated, it gives CASSPFGTGNLIGEKLFF. The chain recombines TRBV28 with TRBJ1-4; TRBD1 agrees at 9 bases. The CDR3 runs to 18 residues. The trim removed 5 bases at V and 7 bases at J, leaving 17 bases unmatched. Germline lookup yields CDR1 MDHEN and CDR2 SYDVKM. Supplemented by reference TRBV28 and TRBJ1-4, the full variable domain reads DVKVTQSSRYLVKRTGEKVFLECVQDMDHENMFWYRQDPGLGLRLIYFSYDVKMKEKGDIPEGYSVSREKKERFSLILESASTNQTSMYLCASSPFGTGNLIGEKLFFGSGTQLSVL.

The gene calls are TRBV12-5 and TRBJ2-1, with TRBD2 identical over 11 bases. V lost 1 base to trimming and J lost 9 bases; unmatched junction nucleotides: 8. The germline V gene has CDR1 LGHNT and CDR2 FRNRAP. This CDR3 spans 16 amino acids. CDR3 region: CASGLAASGGIGEQFF. In DNA, the CDR3 is TGTGCTAGTGGTTTGGCCGCTAGCGGGGGGATAGGTGAGCAGTTCTTC.

This chain uses TRBV7-3 with TRBJ2-1, with TRBD2 identical over 10 bases. The trim removed 5 bases at V and 2 bases at J, leaving 6 bases unmatched. Germline CDR1 reads SGHTA; CDR2 reads FQGTGA. This CDR3 is built from 16 residues. CDR3 sequence: CASSRTSGFTYNEQFF. Written as DNA, the CDR3 is TGTGCCAGCAGCCGGACTAGCGGCTTTACCTACAATGAGCAGTTCTTC.

The chain recombines TRBV6-5 with TRBJ1-2, with 7 nucleotides matching TRBD1. The J segment lost 8 bases and the V segment lost 6 bases, leaving 6 bases of the junction unmatched. The CDR3 covers 12 residues. Germline V CDR1 and CDR2: MNHEY, SVGAGI. CDR3 region: CASSKRDSGYTF. The DNA of the CDR3 is TGTGCCAGCAGCAAGAGGGACAGCGGCTACACCTTC.

This clone was seen a single time. This chain connects TRBV18 to TRBJ2-7; 9 positions match TRBD2. The CDR3 has 14 amino acids. Germline loops: CDR1 KGHSH, CDR2 LQKENI. V lost 4 bases, J lost 5 bases, and 6 bases stayed unmatched. The CDR3 DNA is TGTGCCAGCTCACGTGATAGCGGGAGAGACGAGCAGTACTTC. Amino acids: CASSRDSGRDEQYF.

This clone was found many times. The chain recombines TRBV28 with TRBJ2-2, with 10 nucleotides matching TRBD2. The CDR3 sequence is 15 residues long. Losses at the gene ends were 6 bases for V and 3 bases for J; bases not matched to a gene: 4. Germline values: CDR1 MDHEN, CDR2 SYDVKM. CDR3 in amino acids: CASSTGLADTGELFF. DNA of the CDR3: TGTGCCAGCAGCACAGGACTAGCGGACACCGGGGAGCTGTTTTTT.

The chain has TRBV9 and TRBJ2-3, with D tentatively TRBD2 (6 bases). V was clipped by 7 bases and J by 1 base, with 16 bases between them. Looked up from germline, CDR1 is SGDLS and CDR2 is YYNGEE. The CDR3 spans 15 residues. Here the CDR3 DNA reads TGTGCCAGCTCAGCCCAGCGGGCGGGCACAGATACGCAGTATTTT. Amino acids: CASSAQRAGTDTQYF.

This chain joins TRBV3-1 (or the pseudogene TRBV3-2) and TRBJ2-7, with 8 bases aligning to TRBD2. This CDR3 has 17 residues. V gave up 2 bases and J gave up 6 bases; unmatched junction bases: 15. Germline CDR1 and CDR2: LGHDT and YNNKEL (reference sequence). The CDR3 DNA is TGTGCCAGCAGCCAAAGATTCGGGACTAGGAGAGTAGGCGAGCAGTACTTC. This codes for CASSQRFGTRRVGEQYF.

The chain recombines TRBV9 with TRBJ1-4; TRBD1 agrees at 7 bases. The CDR3 contains 16 residues. The germline gives CDR1 SGDLS, CDR2 YYNGEE. The V and J ends lost 0 bases and 8 bases, in that order; junction bases with no gene match: 10. As DNA, the CDR3 is TGTGCCAGCAGCGTAGCTATAGGGGGCATCGGGGAAAAACTGTTTTTT. Its translation is CASSVAIGGIGEKLFF.